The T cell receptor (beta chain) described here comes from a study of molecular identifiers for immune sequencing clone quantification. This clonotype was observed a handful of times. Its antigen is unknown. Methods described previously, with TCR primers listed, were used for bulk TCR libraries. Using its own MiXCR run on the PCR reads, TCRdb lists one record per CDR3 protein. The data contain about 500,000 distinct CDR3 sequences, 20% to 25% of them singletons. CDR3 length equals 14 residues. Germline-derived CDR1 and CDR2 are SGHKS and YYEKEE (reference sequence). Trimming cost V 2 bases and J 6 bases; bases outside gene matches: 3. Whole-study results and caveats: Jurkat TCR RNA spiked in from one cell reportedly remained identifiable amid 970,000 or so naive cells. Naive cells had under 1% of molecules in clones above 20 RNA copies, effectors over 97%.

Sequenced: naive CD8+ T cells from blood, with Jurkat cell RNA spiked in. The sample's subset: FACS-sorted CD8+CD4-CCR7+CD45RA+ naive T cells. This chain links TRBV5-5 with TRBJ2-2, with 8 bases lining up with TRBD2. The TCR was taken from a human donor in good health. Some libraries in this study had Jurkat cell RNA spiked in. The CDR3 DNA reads TGTGCCAGCAGCTTCTCCGGGGGGGCCGGGGAGCTGTTTTTT. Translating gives CASSFSGGAGELFF.